This TCR beta chain was retrieved from a study of Graves' ophthalmopathy and Graves' hyperthyroidism. Germline V gene sequence: CDR1 MDHEN, CDR2 SYDVKM. CDR3 length: 13 residues. The V and J ends lost 2 bases and 7 bases respectively, with 11 bases between them. TCR beta CDR3 amplification used RNA transcripts. After a first-round RT-PCR with HTBI primers, a second-round multiplex PCR was run. One entry per CDR3 protein results from TCRdb running MiXCR on the multiplex PCR reads. The repertoire holds 150,000 to 200,000 distinct CDR3 sequences, with 30% to 45% as singletons. Diagnosis used clinical symptoms, serum thyroxine, TRAb, thyroid ultrasound and orbital computed tomography. PBMCs were isolated from a 10 ml sample of fresh peripheral blood.

The sequencing sample was made of peripheral blood. This sequence joins TRBV28 and TRBJ1-1; D is possibly TRBD1 (5 bases). This TCR was sampled from a woman aged 40 to 55 with Graves' ophthalmopathy. The CDR3 protein is CASSLSRDGEAFF. The DNA for the CDR3 is TGTGCCAGCAGTTTAAGCAGGGATGGTGAAGCTTTCTTT. Full variable domain (remainder filled in from reference TRBV28 and TRBJ1-1): DVKVTQSSRYLVKRTGEKVFLECVQDMDHENMFWYRQDPGLGLRLIYFSYDVKMKEKGDIPEGYSVSREKKERFSLILESASTNQTSMYLCASSLSRDGEAFFGQGTRLTVV.